One sample yielded the 29 T cell receptor beta chains listed below, sequenced in a study of T cell responses to AZD1222 COVID-19 vaccine. Method: immunoSEQ multiplex PCR; TCRdb's copy keeps in-frame clones and lacks some. The table includes over 150,000 clones, 90% detected once. The sample was peripheral blood, taken on day 0 of AZD1222 vaccination. These receptors all stem from an adult in good health.

The rearrangement uses TRBV11-2 and TRBJ2-3; unclear D gene. The CDR3 has 13 residues. Germline-derived CDR1 and CDR2 are SGHAT and FQNNGV. V shed 0 bases and J shed 4 bases, with 5 bases lying between them. This chain's CDR3 is CASSLDRADTQYF. Here the CDR3 DNA reads TGTGCCAGCAGCTTAGATCGGGCAGATACGCAGTATTTT.

The chain combines TRBV7-8 with TRBJ2-1; D possibly corresponds to TRBD2 (6 bases). The ends were cut back, 5 bases at V and 7 bases at J, with 21 bases in the middle. The CDR3 totals 16 residues. Looked up from germline, CDR1 is SGHVS and CDR2 is FQNEAQ. This CDR3 is CASSGDYGGAYNEQFF. The CDR3 DNA follows: TGTGCCAGCAGCGGAGACTACGGCGGGGCTTATAATGAGCAGTTCTTC. Full variable domain (remainder filled in from reference TRBV7-8 and TRBJ2-1): GAGVSQSPRYKVAKRGQDVALRCDPISGHVSLFWYQQALGQGPEFLTYFQNEAQLDKSGLPSDRFFAERPEGSVSTLKIQRTQQEDSAVYLCASSGDYGGAYNEQFFGPGTRLTVL.

This clone was observed once. This chain connects TRBV5-4 to TRBJ2-5, with 10 bases matching TRBD2. From germline, CDR1 is SGHNT and CDR2 YYREEE (reference sequence). V trimming: 5 bases; J trimming: 2 bases; junction bases outside the gene matches: 12. CDR3 length equals 17 residues. This chain's CDR3 is CASSVALSGGDQETQYF. In nucleotides, the CDR3 is TGTGCCAGCAGTGTGGCGTTGAGCGGGGGGGATCAAGAGACCCAGTACTTC.

Only one count was recorded for this clone. CDR3 sequence: CASRYGRAYEQYF. The CDR3 DNA follows: TGTGCCAGTCGATATGGCAGGGCCTACGAGCAGTACTTC. The gene calls are TRBV6-6 and TRBJ2-7; TRBD1 is a possible D gene (5 bases). The V gene lost 9 bases and the J gene lost 2 bases, with 14 bases spanning the gap. Germline V lookup: CDR1 MNHNY, CDR2 SVGAGI (reference sequence). The CDR3 is 13 amino acids.

This chain connects TRBV5-6 to TRBJ1-3; D gene uncertain. In germline, CDR1 is SGHDT, CDR2 YYEEEE. There are 12 residues in the CDR3. V lost 0 bases and J lost 8, with 6 bases in between. The DNA for the CDR3 is TGTGCCAGCAGCTTGGCCGGGGACACCATATATTTT. Translated, it gives CASSLAGDTIYF. Drawing the rest from reference TRBV5-6 and TRBJ1-3, the complete variable domain is DAGVTQSPTHLIKTRGQQVTLRCSPKSGHDTVSWYQQALGQGPQFIFQYYEEEERQRGNFPDRFSGHQFPNYSSELNVNALLLGDSALYLCASSLAGDTIYFGEGSWLTVV.

This clone came up once. The chain uses TRBV4-2 and TRBJ1-5; 7 bases match TRBD1. The CDR3 has 15 residues. Germline V lookup: CDR1 LGHNA, CDR2 YNFKEQ. V dropped 3 bases and J dropped 6; count of bases not matched to a gene: 8. The CDR3 DNA reads as TGTGCCAGCAGCCACGACAGGGACGGGGGTCAGCCCCAGCATTTT. Amino acid sequence: CASSHDRDGGQPQHF.

The CDR3 DNA is TGTGCCAGCATCACAGGTTTCGGTGAAGCTTTCTTT. Protein sequence: CASITGFGEAFF. V gene TRBV6-5 combines with J gene TRBJ1-1; D perhaps matches TRBD1 (5 bases). Trimming removed 7 bases at V and 7 bases at J, with 13 bases between. Per germline, CDR1 MNHEY and CDR2 SVGAGI. The CDR3 runs 12 residues.

The chain recombines TRBV11-2 with TRBJ2-7, with D unclear. Trimming took off 8 bases at V and 5 bases at J, with 16 bases between the two ends. The length of the CDR3 is 13 residues. Germline assignment: CDR1 SGHAT and CDR2 FQNNGV. In DNA, the CDR3 is TGTGCCAGCGCCCCATCGGACGCACACGAGCAGTACTTC. The encoded protein is CASAPSDAHEQYF.

The gene calls are TRBV18 and TRBJ1-5, with 8 bases fitting TRBD1. Trimming at V came to 1 base and at J to 5 bases, leaving 4 bases not matched to a gene. The CDR3 totals 15 residues. The germline gives CDR1 KGHSH, CDR2 LQKENI. The CDR3 nucleotides are TGTGCCAGCTCACCACAATCAGGGGGCGATCAGCCCCAGCATTTT. It yields the protein CASSPQSGGDQPQHF.

The gene calls are TRBV19 and TRBJ2-3; 7 bases line up with TRBD1. Trimming removed 7 bases from V and 1 base from J; junction bases left unmatched: 2. The germline V gene encodes CDR1 LNHDA and CDR2 SQIVND (reference sequence). The CDR3 consists of 13 residues. In DNA form, the CDR3 reads TGTGCCAGTACCACAGGGGGCACAGATACGCAGTATTTT. It codes for CASTTGGTDTQYF. The full variable domain, rest sourced from reference TRBV19 and TRBJ2-3, is DGGITQSPKYLFRKEGQNVTLSCEQNLNHDAMYWYRQDPGQGLRLIYYSQIVNDFQKGDIAEGYSVSREKKESFPLTVTSAQKNPTAFYLCASTTGGTDTQYFGPGTRLTVL.

This clone was observed a few times. The rearrangement links TRBV6-2 or TRBV6-3 to TRBJ2-7, with 15 bases aligning to TRBD2. Germline V gene sequence: CDR1 MNHEY, CDR2 SVGEGT. This CDR3 is built from 18 residues. The V segment lost 2 bases and the J segment 0 bases; nucleotides outside the gene matches: 5. In DNA, the CDR3 is TGTGCCAGCAGTTACGGGACTAGCGGGGGGCGCTACTCCTACGAGCAGTACTTC. It specifies CASSYGTSGGRYSYEQYF.

The chain combines TRBV2 with TRBJ2-7; no clear D. From germline, CDR1 is SNHLY and CDR2 FYNNEI. The V end lost 4 bases, the J end lost 5 bases, and 6 bases lay between the germline ends. This CDR3 region has 11 residues. The CDR3: CASSVGNEQYF. CDR3 nucleotide sequence: TGTGCCAGCAGTGTTGGAAACGAGCAGTACTTC.

The chain carries TRBV18 and TRBJ1-2; D remains ambiguous. Germline-derived CDR1 and CDR2 are KGHSH and LQKENI. The CDR3 is 15 residues long. Trimming took 0 bases from V and 2 from J, leaving 10 bases between them. Here the CDR3 reads CASSPPGDFNYGYTF. The DNA of the CDR3 is TGTGCCAGCTCACCACCTGGCGACTTCAACTATGGCTACACCTTC.

The rearrangement joins TRBV7-9 to TRBJ2-7, with D unclear. This CDR3 spans 12 amino acids. Germline lookup yields CDR1 SEHNR and CDR2 FQNEAQ (reference sequence). With 5 bases removed from V and 4 bases from J, the gap between germline ends came to 9 bases. The CDR3 reads CASSPSPYEQYF. CDR3 bases: TGTGCCAGCAGCCCCTCCCCGTACGAGCAGTACTTC. The full variable domain, rest sourced from reference TRBV7-9 and TRBJ2-7, is DTGVSQNPRHKITKRGQNVTFRCDPISEHNRLYWYRQTLGQGPEFLTYFQNEAQLEKSRLLSDRFSAERPKGSFSTLEIQRTEQGDSAMYLCASSPSPYEQYFGPGTRLTVT.

This clone has just one count. This chain links TRBV6-5 with TRBJ1-1; TRBD1 is a possible D gene (5 bases). Per germline, CDR1 MNHEY and CDR2 SVGAGI. The V end was cut by 7 bases, the J end by 1 base, with 13 bases between. This CDR3 spans 14 amino acids. CDR3 region: CASILGRGNTEAFF. DNA of the CDR3: TGTGCCAGCATTCTGGGACGGGGGAACACTGAAGCTTTCTTT.

The rearrangement links TRBV9 to TRBJ2-1; TRBD1 matches at 9 bases. This CDR3 is 17 amino acids long. V lost 3 bases, J lost 8 bases, and 15 bases stayed unmatched. Germline CDR1 SGDLS, CDR2 YYNGEE. The CDR3 region is CASSGWTTGGDGHEQFF. Here the CDR3 DNA reads TGTGCCAGCAGCGGCTGGACAACAGGGGGCGATGGCCATGAGCAGTTCTTC.

In DNA form, the CDR3 reads TGTGCCAGCAGCCCCTCCGCAGATACGCAGTATTTT. Translating gives CASSPSADTQYF. This chain joins TRBV7-9 and TRBJ2-3; D is undetermined. Germline-derived CDR1 and CDR2 are SEHNR and FQNEAQ (reference sequence). The CDR3 sequence is 12 residues long. The V end was cut by 5 bases, the J end by 4 bases, with 7 bases between.

This rearrangement joins TRBV4-3 to TRBJ2-3; 10 positions match TRBD2. CDR3 length: 17 amino acids. Trimming took 0 bases from V and 4 from J; bases not matched to a gene: 7. Per the germline V gene, CDR1 is LGHNA and CDR2 is YSLEER. The CDR3 DNA reads as TGCGCCAGCAGCCAAGACGGTACAGCGGGGGGGGCAGATACGCAGTATTTT. Translating gives CASSQDGTAGGADTQYF.

This chain's CDR3 is CASRSDPNRDEQFF. The CDR3 DNA sequence: TGTGCCAGTAGAAGTGACCCTAATAGGGATGAGCAGTTCTTC. The chain employs TRBV19 and TRBJ2-1, with D unclear. Per the germline V gene, CDR1 is LNHDA and CDR2 is SQIVND (reference sequence). This CDR3 is built from 14 residues. Trimming removed 6 bases from V and 8 bases from J, with 17 bases in between. Full variable domain (outside the CDR3, taken from reference TRBV19 and TRBJ2-1): DGGITQSPKYLFRKEGQNVTLSCEQNLNHDAMYWYRQDPGQGLRLIYYSQIVNDFQKGDIAEGYSVSREKKESFPLTVTSAQKNPTAFYLCASRSDPNRDEQFFGPGTRLTVL.

The chain links TRBV6-5 to TRBJ1-6, with a tentative D call TRBD1 (5 bases). The CDR3 is made up of 15 amino acids. CDR1 is MNHEY, CDR2 SVGAGI, per germline. Between the trimmed V and J ends, which lost 2 bases and 9 bases, there was a span of 14 bases. This chain's CDR3 is CASSYDRGTISPLHF. The CDR3 DNA reads TGTGCCAGCAGTTACGATCGGGGGACGATTTCACCCCTCCACTTT.

The chain combines TRBV5-1 with TRBJ2-1, with 8 bases that match TRBD1. CDR3 size: 14 residues. The junction had 10 bases not matched to a gene; V was cut back by 6 bases and J by 8 bases. The germline V gene encodes CDR1 SGHRS and CDR2 YFSETQ. CDR3 sequence (DNA): TGCGCCAGCACCCCCGACAGGGGTCTGGATGAGCAGTTCTTC. Protein: CASTPDRGLDEQFF.

The chain is built from TRBV15 and TRBJ1-1, with 8 bases matching TRBD1. The CDR3 spans 14 residues. Germline V lookup: CDR1 LNHNV, CDR2 YYDKDF (reference sequence). V trimming: 4 bases; J trimming: 3 bases; junction bases outside the gene matches: 4. The CDR3 DNA reads as TGTGCCACCAGCATCGACAGGGGAGACACTGAAGCTTTCTTT. This translates into CATSIDRGDTEAFF.

This rearrangement joins TRBV3-1 (or the pseudogene TRBV3-2) to TRBJ2-7; D might be TRBD2 (5 bases). The V and J ends lost 2 bases and 3 bases respectively, with 14 bases between them. The V gene's germline CDR1 is LGHDT and CDR2 YNNKEL (reference sequence). This CDR3 has 15 amino acids. CDR3 protein: CASSQLPSGLYEQYF. CDR3 DNA: TGTGCCAGCAGCCAACTCCCCAGCGGACTCTACGAGCAGTACTTC.

The chain has TRBV20-1 and TRBJ1-2; D is uncertain. Per the germline V gene, CDR1 is DFQATT and CDR2 is SNEGSKA (reference sequence). The CDR3 covers 11 residues. V lost 4 bases and J lost 5, with 8 bases in between. CDR3 nucleotides: TGCAGTGCTATCCGGGATTATGGCTACACCTTC. It yields the protein CSAIRDYGYTF.

V gene TRBV21-1 combines with J gene TRBJ2-6; the table's D call of TRBD2 was not tested on the DNA. TRBV21-1 is tagged as a pseudogene. The CDR3 has 20 amino acids. The CDR3: CASTLFEGGTTSSGANVLTF. CDR3 nucleotide sequence: TGTGCCAGCACCCTCTTCGAGGGGGGGACCACAAGCTCTGGGGCCAACGTCCTGACTTTC.

This chain connects TRBV4-2 to TRBJ2-7, with 7 nucleotides matching TRBD2. This CDR3 is built from 16 residues. The ends lost 3 bases at V and 0 bases at J; junction bases unmatched: 8. The V gene's germline CDR1 is LGHNA and CDR2 YNFKEQ. The CDR3 spells CASSQEAGEDSYEQYF. The CDR3, as DNA: TGTGCCAGCAGCCAGGAGGCGGGGGAAGACTCCTACGAGCAGTACTTC.

V usage is TRBV14 and J usage is TRBJ1-1, with 10 bases identical to TRBD1. Per germline, CDR1 SGHDN and CDR2 FVKESK. The CDR3 length is 17 residues. The trim removed 1 base at V and 0 bases at J, leaving 5 bases unmatched. Here the CDR3 DNA reads TGTGCCAGCAGCCAAGCGGGACAGGGGAGGTTGAACACTGAAGCTTTCTTT. It is translated as CASSQAGQGRLNTEAFF.

The chain joins TRBV25-1 to TRBJ2-7; tentatively, D is TRBD1 or TRBD2 (5 bases each). V shed 3 bases and J shed 2 bases, with 17 bases lying between them. CDR3 length: 16 amino acids. The V gene's germline CDR1 is MGHDK and CDR2 SYGVNS. The CDR3 bases are TGTGCCAGCAGTGACCCCGGACGAGGGGTACCCTACGAGCAGTACTTC. Its translation is CASSDPGRGVPYEQYF.

The genes are TRBV7-2 and TRBJ2-3; 9 nucleotides align to TRBD2. Germline CDR1 SGHTA, CDR2 FQGNSA. Germline trimming cut 5 bases from V and 14 bases from J; bases unmatched to any gene: 8. The CDR3 length is 12 residues. CDR3 bases: TGTGCCAGCAGCCTTATAGCGGGGGCCCCGTATTTT. Translating it yields CASSLIAGAPYF.